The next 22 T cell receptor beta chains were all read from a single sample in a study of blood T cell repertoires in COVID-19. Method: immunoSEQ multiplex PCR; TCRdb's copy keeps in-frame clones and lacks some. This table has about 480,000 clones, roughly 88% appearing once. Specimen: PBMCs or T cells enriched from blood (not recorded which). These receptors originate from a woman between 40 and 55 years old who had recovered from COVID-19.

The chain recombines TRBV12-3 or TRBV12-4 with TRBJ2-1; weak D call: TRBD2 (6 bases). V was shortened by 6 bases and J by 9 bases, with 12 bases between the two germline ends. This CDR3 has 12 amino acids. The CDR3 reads CASRPTSSEQFF. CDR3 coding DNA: TGTGCCAGCAGGCCTACTAGCAGTGAGCAGTTCTTC.

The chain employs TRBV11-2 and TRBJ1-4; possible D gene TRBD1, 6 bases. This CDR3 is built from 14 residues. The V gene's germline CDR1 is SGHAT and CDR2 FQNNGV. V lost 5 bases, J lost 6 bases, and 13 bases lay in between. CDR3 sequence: CASSHDRSYEKLFF. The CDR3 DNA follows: TGTGCCAGCAGCCACGACAGGAGCTATGAAAAACTGTTTTTT.

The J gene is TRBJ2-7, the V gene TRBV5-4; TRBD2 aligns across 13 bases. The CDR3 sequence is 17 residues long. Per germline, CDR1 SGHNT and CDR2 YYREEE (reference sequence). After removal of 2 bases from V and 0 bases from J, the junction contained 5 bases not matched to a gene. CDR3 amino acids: CASSLGLAGASSYEQYF. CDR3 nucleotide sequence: TGTGCCAGCAGCTTAGGACTAGCGGGAGCGAGCTCCTACGAGCAGTACTTC.

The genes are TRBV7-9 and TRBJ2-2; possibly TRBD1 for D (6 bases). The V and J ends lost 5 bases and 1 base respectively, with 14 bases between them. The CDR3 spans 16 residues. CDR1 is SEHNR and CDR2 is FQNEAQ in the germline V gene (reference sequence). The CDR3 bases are TGTGCCAGCAGCCCAGACGGGACAAAGAACACCGGGGAGCTGTTTTTT. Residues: CASSPDGTKNTGELFF. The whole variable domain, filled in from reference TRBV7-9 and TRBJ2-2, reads DTGVSQNPRHKITKRGQNVTFRCDPISEHNRLYWYRQTLGQGPEFLTYFQNEAQLEKSRLLSDRFSAERPKGSFSTLEIQRTEQGDSAMYLCASSPDGTKNTGELFFGEGSRLTVL.

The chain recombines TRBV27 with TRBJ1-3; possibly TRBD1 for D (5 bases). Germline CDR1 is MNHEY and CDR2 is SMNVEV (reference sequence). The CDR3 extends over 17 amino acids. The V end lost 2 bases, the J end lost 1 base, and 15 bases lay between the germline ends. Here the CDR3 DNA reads TGTGCCAGCAGTTTACGTTCAGGGCCCCAATCTGGAAACACCATATATTTT. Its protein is CASSLRSGPQSGNTIYF.

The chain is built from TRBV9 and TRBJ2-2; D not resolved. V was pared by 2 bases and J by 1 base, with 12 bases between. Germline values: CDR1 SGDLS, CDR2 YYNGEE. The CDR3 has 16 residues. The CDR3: CASSVLGLGNTGELFF. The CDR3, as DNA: TGTGCCAGCAGCGTCCTTGGCCTAGGGAACACCGGGGAGCTGTTTTTT.

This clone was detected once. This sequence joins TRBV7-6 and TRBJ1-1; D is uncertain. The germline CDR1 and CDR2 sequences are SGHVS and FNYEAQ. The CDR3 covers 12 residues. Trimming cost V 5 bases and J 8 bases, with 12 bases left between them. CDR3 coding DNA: TGTGCCAGCAGCACCTTTATTGGCGAAGCTTTCTTT. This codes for CASSTFIGEAFF.

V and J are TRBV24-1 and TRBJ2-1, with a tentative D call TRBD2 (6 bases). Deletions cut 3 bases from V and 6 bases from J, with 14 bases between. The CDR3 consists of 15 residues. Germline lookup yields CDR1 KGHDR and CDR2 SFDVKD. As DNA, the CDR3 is TGTGCCACCAGTGATACCGGGACGGGAGTCAATGAGCAGTTCTTC. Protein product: CATSDTGTGVNEQFF.

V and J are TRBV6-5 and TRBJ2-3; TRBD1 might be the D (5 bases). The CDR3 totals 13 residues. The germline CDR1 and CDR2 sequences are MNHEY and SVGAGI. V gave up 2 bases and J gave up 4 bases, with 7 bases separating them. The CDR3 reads CASSYQGADTQYF. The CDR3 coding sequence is TGTGCCAGCAGTTACCAGGGTGCAGATACGCAGTATTTT.

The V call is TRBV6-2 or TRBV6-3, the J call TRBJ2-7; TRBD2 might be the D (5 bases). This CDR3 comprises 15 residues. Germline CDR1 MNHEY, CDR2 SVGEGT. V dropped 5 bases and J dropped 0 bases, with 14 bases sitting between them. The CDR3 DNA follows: TGTGCCAGCAGTATCCAGCGGAATCCCTCCTACGAGCAGTACTTC. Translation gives CASSIQRNPSYEQYF.

DNA for the CDR3: TGTGCCAGCAGCCAAGTCGTGCTGGGGAGCTTCGGCACTGAAGCTTTCTTT. Protein sequence: CASSQVVLGSFGTEAFF. The V call is TRBV3-1 (or the pseudogene TRBV3-2), the J call TRBJ1-1; D is uncertain. The germline V gene has CDR1 LGHDT and CDR2 YNNKEL (reference sequence). CDR3 length equals 17 residues. The V gene lost 1 base and the J gene lost 4 bases, with 19 bases spanning the gap.

The CDR3 is CASSLARGDRATDTQYF. Written as DNA, the CDR3 is TGTGCCAGCAGCTTAGCACGGGGGGACAGGGCGACAGATACGCAGTATTTT. The V call is TRBV7-9, the J call TRBJ2-3, with 9 bases that match TRBD1. The CDR3 runs 17 residues. The germline V gene encodes CDR1 SEHNR and CDR2 FQNEAQ (reference sequence). The V and J ends lost 0 bases and 3 bases, in that order; junction bases with no gene match: 7.

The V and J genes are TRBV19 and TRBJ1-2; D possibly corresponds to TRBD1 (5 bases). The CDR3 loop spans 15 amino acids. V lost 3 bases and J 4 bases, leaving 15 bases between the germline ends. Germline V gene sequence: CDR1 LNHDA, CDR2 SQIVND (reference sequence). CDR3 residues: CASSISGATAYGYTF. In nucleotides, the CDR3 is TGTGCCAGTAGTATTAGCGGGGCTACCGCCTATGGCTACACCTTC.

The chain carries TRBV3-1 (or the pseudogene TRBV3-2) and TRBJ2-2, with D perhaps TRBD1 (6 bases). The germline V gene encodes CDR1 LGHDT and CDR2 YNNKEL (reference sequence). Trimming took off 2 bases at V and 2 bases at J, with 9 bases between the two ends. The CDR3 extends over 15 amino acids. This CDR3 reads CASSQRQANTGELFF. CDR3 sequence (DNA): TGTGCCAGCAGCCAAAGACAGGCAAACACCGGGGAGCTGTTTTTT.

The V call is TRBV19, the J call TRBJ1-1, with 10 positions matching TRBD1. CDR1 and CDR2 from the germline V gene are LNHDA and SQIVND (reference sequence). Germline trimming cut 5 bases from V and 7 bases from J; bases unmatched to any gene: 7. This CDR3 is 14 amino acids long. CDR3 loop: CASSPDRGRVEAFF. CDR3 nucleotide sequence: TGTGCCAGTAGTCCAGACAGGGGGCGCGTTGAAGCTTTCTTT.

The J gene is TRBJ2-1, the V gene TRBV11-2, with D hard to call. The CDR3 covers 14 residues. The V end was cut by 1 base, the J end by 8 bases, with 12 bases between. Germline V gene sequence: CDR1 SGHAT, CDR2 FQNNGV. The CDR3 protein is CASSLAGNPHEQFF. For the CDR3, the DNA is TGTGCCAGCAGCTTAGCGGGTAACCCGCATGAGCAGTTCTTC.

CDR3: CASLDSGRQETQYF. DNA of the CDR3: TGTGCCAGCCTCGATTCCGGGAGACAAGAGACCCAGTACTTC. V gene TRBV18 combines with J gene TRBJ2-5; possibly TRBD2 for D (6 bases). CDR3 length: 14 residues. In germline, CDR1 is KGHSH, CDR2 LQKENI. V lost 8 bases, J lost 2 bases, and 15 bases lay in between.

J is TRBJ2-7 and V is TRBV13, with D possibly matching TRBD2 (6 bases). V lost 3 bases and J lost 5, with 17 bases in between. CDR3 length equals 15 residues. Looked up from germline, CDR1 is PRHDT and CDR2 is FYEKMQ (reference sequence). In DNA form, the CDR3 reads TGTGCCAGCAGCTTCTTCGTGGGAGGCTATGACGAGCAGTACTTC. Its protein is CASSFFVGGYDEQYF. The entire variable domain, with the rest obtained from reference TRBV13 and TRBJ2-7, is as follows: AAGVIQSPRHLIKEKRETATLKCYPIPRHDTVYWYQQGPGQDPQFLISFYEKMQSDKGSIPDRFSAQQFSDYHSELNMSSLELGDSALYFCASSFFVGGYDEQYFGPGTRLTVT.

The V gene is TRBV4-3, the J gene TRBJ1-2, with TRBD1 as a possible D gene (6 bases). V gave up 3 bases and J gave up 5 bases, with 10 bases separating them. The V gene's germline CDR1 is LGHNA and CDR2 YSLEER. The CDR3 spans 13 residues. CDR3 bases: TGCGCCAGCAGCCAGGGGACAAGATATGGCTACACCTTC. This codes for CASSQGTRYGYTF.

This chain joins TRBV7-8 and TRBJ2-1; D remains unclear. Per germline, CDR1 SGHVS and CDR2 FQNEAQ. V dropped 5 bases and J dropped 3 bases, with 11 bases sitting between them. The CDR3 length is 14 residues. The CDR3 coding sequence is TGTGCCAGCAGCCGGGTCGAGAACTACAATGAGCAGTTCTTC. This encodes CASSRVENYNEQFF.

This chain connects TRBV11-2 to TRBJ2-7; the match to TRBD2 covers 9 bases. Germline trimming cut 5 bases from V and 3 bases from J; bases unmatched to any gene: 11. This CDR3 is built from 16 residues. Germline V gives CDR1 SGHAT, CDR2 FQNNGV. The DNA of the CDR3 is TGTGCCAGCAGCCCTAGTCTAGCGGGGAAGTACTACGAGCAGTACTTC. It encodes CASSPSLAGKYYEQYF. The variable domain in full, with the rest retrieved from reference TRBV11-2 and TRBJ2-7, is EAGVAQSPRYKIIEKRQSVAFWCNPISGHATLYWYQQILGQGPKLLIQFQNNGVVDDSQLPKDRFSAERLKGVDSTLKIQPAKLEDSAVYLCASSPSLAGKYYEQYFGPGTRLTVT.

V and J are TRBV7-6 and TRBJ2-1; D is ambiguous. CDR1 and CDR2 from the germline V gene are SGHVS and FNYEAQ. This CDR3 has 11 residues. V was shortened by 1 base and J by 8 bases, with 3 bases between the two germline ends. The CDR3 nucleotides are TGTGCCAGCAGCTTAGGGCATGAGCAGTTCTTC. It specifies CASSLGHEQFF.